The 8 T cell receptor beta chains presented below share a single source sample, sequenced in a study of T-cell reconstitution after alpha-beta-depleted transplantation in children. As it was prepared, the TCRbeta library received unique molecular identifiers. TCRdb processed the PCR reads anew with MiXCR; each CDR3 protein has one entry. The sample has 200,000 to 250,000 distinct CDR3 sequences, more than 20% seen once. Sequenced here: PBMCs, sampled before TCRalphabeta/CD19-depleted stem cell transplant. The source of these receptors is a girl between 2 and 10 years old with Fanconi anemia, due to receive a stem cell transplant.

Ten or more counts support this clonotype. The chain joins TRBV7-2 to TRBJ2-5, with D maybe TRBD2 (7 bases). CDR1 and CDR2 from the germline V gene are SGHTA and FQGNSA. The CDR3 covers 13 residues. Trimming removed 2 bases from V and 7 bases from J, with 11 bases in between. For the CDR3, the DNA is TGTGCCAGCAGCTTAAGGGGGAGGGGGACCCAGTACTTC. Amino acids: CASSLRGRGTQYF.

V gene TRBV7-3 combines with J gene TRBJ2-3; TRBD2 matches 8 bases. Germline CDR1 reads SGHTA; CDR2 reads FQGTGA. V was pared by 3 bases and J by 4 bases, with 6 bases of the junction left unmatched. CDR3 length equals 15 residues. The CDR3 protein is CASSFAGGSPDTQYF. For the CDR3, the DNA is TGTGCCAGCAGCTTTGCGGGGGGTTCCCCAGATACGCAGTATTTT.

The V call is TRBV27, the J call TRBJ2-5; D ambiguous. Germline assignment: CDR1 MNHEY and CDR2 SMNVEV (reference sequence). The CDR3 length is 13 residues. Trimming left V 5 bases short and J 5 bases short, with 12 bases between. The CDR3 here is CASSPVGGETQYF. In nucleotides, the CDR3 is TGTGCCAGCAGTCCTGTGGGTGGGGAGACCCAGTACTTC.

This clonotype was observed a handful of times. The chain joins TRBV5-1 to TRBJ2-3; perhaps TRBD2 as D (5 bases). Germline V gives CDR1 SGHRS, CDR2 YFSETQ. The length of the CDR3 is 16 residues. The ends were cut back, 3 bases at V and 4 bases at J, with 18 bases in the middle. The CDR3 here is CASSSAGELRADTQYF. The CDR3 DNA reads TGCGCCAGCAGCTCCGCCGGGGAATTAAGGGCAGATACGCAGTATTTT. The variable domain in full, with the rest retrieved from reference TRBV5-1 and TRBJ2-3, is KAGVTQTPRYLIKTRGQQVTLSCSPISGHRSVSWYQQTPGQGLQFLFEYFSETQRNKGNFPGRFSGRQFSNSRSEMNVSTLELGDSALYLCASSSAGELRADTQYFGPGTRLTVL.

This clonotype occurred a few times. The chain carries TRBV12-5 and TRBJ2-1; tentative D call: TRBD1 (5 bases). This CDR3 is built from 15 residues. Deletions cut 3 bases from V and 4 bases from J, with 13 bases between. Germline V gene data show CDR1 as LGHNT and CDR2 as FRNRAP. The CDR3 spells CASGLGATPYNEQFF. DNA of the CDR3: TGTGCTAGTGGTTTAGGGGCAACCCCATACAATGAGCAGTTCTTC.

This clonotype was seen ten or more times. Here the CDR3 reads CASSLKSGFFMNTEAFF. The CDR3 coding sequence is TGTGCCAGCAGCTTAAAGTCAGGGTTCTTCATGAACACTGAAGCTTTCTTT. The chain employs TRBV7-9 and TRBJ1-1, with TRBD1 as a possible D gene (5 bases). This CDR3 has 17 residues. V dropped 2 bases and J dropped 0 bases, with 16 bases sitting between them. The germline gives CDR1 SEHNR, CDR2 FQNEAQ (reference sequence).

This clonotype was seen at least ten times. The chain uses TRBV12-3 or TRBV12-4 and TRBJ1-1; D perhaps matches TRBD1 (5 bases). V was pared by 2 bases and J by 1 base, with 8 bases between. The CDR3 runs to 14 residues. The CDR3 DNA reads TGTGCCAGCAGTTTACCCGGACAGAACACTGAAGCTTTCTTT. It yields the protein CASSLPGQNTEAFF.

This clonotype was observed many times. The rearrangement links TRBV27 to TRBJ2-5; no clear D. The CDR3 is 14 amino acids. Per the germline V gene, CDR1 is MNHEY and CDR2 is SMNVEV (reference sequence). Trimming took 2 bases from V and 2 from J, leaving 9 bases between them. This CDR3 is CASSLNILQETQYF. In nucleotides, the CDR3 is TGTGCCAGCAGTTTAAACATCCTTCAAGAGACCCAGTACTTC.